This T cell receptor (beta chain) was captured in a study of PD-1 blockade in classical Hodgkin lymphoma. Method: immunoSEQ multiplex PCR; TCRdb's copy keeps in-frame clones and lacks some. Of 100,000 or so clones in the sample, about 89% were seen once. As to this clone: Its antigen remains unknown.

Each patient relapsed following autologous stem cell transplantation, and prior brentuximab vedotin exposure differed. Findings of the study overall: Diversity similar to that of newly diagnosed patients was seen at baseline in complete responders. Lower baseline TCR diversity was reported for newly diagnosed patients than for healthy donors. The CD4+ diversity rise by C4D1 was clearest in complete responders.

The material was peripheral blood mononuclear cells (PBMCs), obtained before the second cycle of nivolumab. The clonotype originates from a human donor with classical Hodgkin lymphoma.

CDR3 DNA sequence: TGTGCCAGTAGGCTAGGACTAGCCCATTACAATGAGCAGTTCTTC. It encodes CASRLGLAHYNEQFF. The chain uses TRBV19 and TRBJ2-1; 8 nucleotides align to TRBD2. From germline, CDR1 is LNHDA and CDR2 SQIVND (reference sequence). V dropped 6 bases and J dropped 4; count of bases not matched to a gene: 8. The CDR3 is 15 residues long.